The next 22 T cell receptor beta chains were all read from a single sample in a study of blood T cells in healthy people across ages. Together with a sample-barcoded 5' primer, a J-beta primer mix was included in a second PCR lasting about 6 to 11 cycles. Using its own MiXCR run on the 5' RACE reads, TCRdb lists one record per CDR3 protein. In the table there are over a million distinct CDR3 sequences, approximately 38% of which are singletons. Sequencing was carried out using blood. Source of these receptors: a woman aged 18-29 years in good health.

The sample holds a few counts of this clonotype. This chain joins TRBV7-2 and TRBJ2-3, with 13 bases that match TRBD2. CDR1 and CDR2 (germline): SGHTA, FQGNSA. V was clipped by 2 bases and J by 8 bases; unmatched bases: 4. The CDR3 covers 15 residues. The CDR3 loop is CASSLRTSGSGTQYF. In DNA, the CDR3 is TGTGCCAGCAGCTTAAGGACTAGCGGGAGCGGTACGCAGTATTTT.

Ten or more counts support this clonotype. A much larger clonotype is one base distant, so this may be a read error. V and J are TRBV5-1 and TRBJ2-5, with TRBD2 matching over 7 bases. CDR1 and CDR2 from the germline V gene are SGHRS and YFSETQ. V was pared by 4 bases and J by 11 bases, with 23 bases of the junction left unmatched. The CDR3 spans 17 residues. CDR3 in DNA: TGCGCCAGCAGCCCGGGCTTTGGGGGAGGGCCTCTGAATGAGCAGTACTTC. As protein: CASSPGFGGGPLNEQYF. Drawing the rest from reference TRBV5-1 and TRBJ2-5, the complete variable domain is KAGVTQTPRYLIKTRGQQVTLSCSPISGHRSVSWYQQTPGQGLQFLFEYFSETQRNKGNFPGRFSGRQFSNSRSEMNVSTLELGDSALYLCASSPGFGGGPLNEQYFGPGTRLLVL.

This clonotype was seen more than once but under ten times. This chain connects TRBV29-1 to TRBJ2-3; no clear D gene. The CDR3 runs to 11 residues. Germline CDR1 SQVTM, CDR2 ANQGSEA. Trimming left V 7 bases short and J 5 bases short, with 10 bases between. In nucleotides, the CDR3 is TGCAGCGCTCTACCCAAAGATACGCAGTATTTT. Protein product: CSALPKDTQYF.

V and J are TRBV2 and TRBJ1-5, with D unclear. V lost 5 bases to trimming and J lost 6 bases, with 8 bases between them. Per germline, CDR1 SNHLY and CDR2 FYNNEI. This CDR3 is 12 amino acids long. The CDR3 coding sequence is TGTGCCAGCAGTCGGTGGGCTCAGCCCCAGCATTTT. Its translation: CASSRWAQPQHF.

In its sample, this clonotype was seen a few times. The rearrangement uses TRBV12-3 or TRBV12-4 and TRBJ1-2; D is unclear. With 5 bases removed from V and 7 bases from J, the gap between germline ends came to 8 bases. The length of the CDR3 is 11 residues. CDR3 coding DNA: TGTGCCAGCAGTACACGGTTTGGCTACACCTTC. Protein: CASSTRFGYTF.

This chain connects TRBV7-9 to TRBJ2-7; 7 nucleotides align to TRBD1. With the DNA end fitting TRBJ2-4 better, the J assignment may be wrong. Germline V lookup: CDR1 SEHNR, CDR2 FQNEAQ (reference sequence). The CDR3 length is 16 residues. The CDR3 coding sequence is TGTGCCAGCAGCGACCGACAGGGATCCCTTGAAAACATTCAGTACTTC. It is translated as CASSDRQGSLENIQYF.

V and J are TRBV7-9 and TRBJ2-1; tentative D call: TRBD2 (5 bases). The DNA end is a closer match to TRBJ2-7, so the J assignment may be wrong. Germline lookup yields CDR1 SEHNR and CDR2 FQNEAQ (reference sequence). The CDR3 loop spans 17 amino acids. The CDR3 is CASSYHDYLSSYNEQYF. For the CDR3, the DNA is TGTGCCAGCAGCTACCATGACTACCTGAGCTCCTACAATGAGCAGTACTTC.

V and J are TRBV6-6 and TRBJ2-7; TRBD1 aligns across 7 bases. Germline V gene sequence: CDR1 MNHNY, CDR2 SVGAGI (reference sequence). The CDR3 is made up of 13 amino acids. V shed 4 bases, J shed 5 bases, and the junction held 5 bases outside the gene matches. The CDR3 sequence: CASSFGQVDEQYF. CDR3 nucleotide sequence: TGTGCCAGCAGTTTCGGACAGGTGGACGAGCAGTACTTC.

J is TRBJ1-1 and V is TRBV28; D uncertain. The germline gives CDR1 MDHEN, CDR2 SYDVKM. CDR3 size: 17 residues. Deletions cut 2 bases from V and 7 bases from J, with 23 bases between. CDR3 DNA: TGTGCCAGCAGTTTAAGTAGTCTCGTCGTCGGCACCAATGAAGCTTTCTTT. Its protein is CASSLSSLVVGTNEAFF.

This clonotype was counted only a few times. The V call is TRBV27, the J call TRBJ2-1; the match to TRBD2 covers 11 bases. The DNA end is more similar to TRBJ2-7, so the J call may be wrong. The V gene's germline CDR1 is MNHEY and CDR2 SMNVEV (reference sequence). The CDR3 has 15 residues. CDR3 DNA: TGTGCCAGCAGTGCGGGACTAGCGGTCTACAATGAGCAGTACTTC. This gives the protein CASSAGLAVYNEQYF.

The chain combines TRBV6-1 with TRBJ2-1; the D gene is possibly TRBD2 (5 bases). The V and J ends lost 8 bases and 4 bases respectively, with 15 bases between them. The CDR3 consists of 14 residues. The germline V gene has CDR1 MNHNS and CDR2 SASEGT. The CDR3 loop reads CASLVEVWYNEQFF. The CDR3 DNA reads as TGTGCCAGCTTGGTGGAGGTTTGGTACAATGAGCAGTTCTTC.

The chain joins TRBV20-1 to TRBJ2-5; 10 bases are shared with TRBD2. The last part of the DNA fits TRBJ2-7 better; the J call may be wrong. The CDR3 consists of 15 residues. Germline lookup yields CDR1 DFQATT and CDR2 SNEGSKA (reference sequence). The CDR3 DNA is TGCAGTGCTAACTATGGGACTAGCGTCTCCTACGAGCAGTACTTC. Protein: CSANYGTSVSYEQYF.

In this sample, this clonotype turned up many times. The rearrangement joins TRBV3-1 to TRBJ2-1; 11 bases match TRBD2. Germline loops: CDR1 LGHDT, CDR2 YNNKEL (reference sequence). The CDR3 is made up of 16 amino acids. J was trimmed by 5 bases and V by 2 bases; bases with no gene match: 5. CDR3 nucleotide sequence: TGTGCCAGCAGCCAACAACTAGCGGGAGTGGACAATGAGCAGTTCTTC. Its translation: CASSQQLAGVDNEQFF.

The V and J genes are TRBV27 and TRBJ1-6, with 7 bases aligning to TRBD1. The germline gives CDR1 MNHEY, CDR2 SMNVEV (reference sequence). This CDR3 is built from 16 residues. Trimming at V came to 6 bases and at J to 10 bases, leaving 15 bases not matched to a gene. DNA for the CDR3: TGTGCCAGCAGCGCTTCTTCAGCTGGCAGGGGGTCACCCCTCCACTTT. Its protein product is CASSASSAGRGSPLHF.

The chain links TRBV12-3 or TRBV12-4 to TRBJ2-5, with 8 nucleotides matching TRBD1. The CDR3 totals 14 residues. Trimming at V came to 5 bases and at J to 11 bases, leaving 13 bases not matched to a gene. DNA of the CDR3: TGTGCCAGCAGTGCTACAGGGGGGCCTCGGGAGCAGTACTTC. Translated, it gives CASSATGGPREQYF.

The chain has TRBV20-1 and TRBJ2-1; no clear D. The V end was cut by 1 base, the J end by 5 bases, with 15 bases between. The CDR3 is 15 residues long. The germline CDR1 and CDR2 sequences are DFQATT and SNEGSKA (reference sequence). CDR3 region: CSARVLGDFNNEQFF. CDR3 sequence (DNA): TGCAGTGCTAGAGTCCTTGGAGACTTTAACAATGAGCAGTTCTTC.

The chain couples TRBV6-1 to TRBJ1-4, with 8 bases matching TRBD1. Per germline, CDR1 MNHNS and CDR2 SASEGT. The length of the CDR3 is 14 residues. V shed 4 bases, J shed 7 bases, and the junction held 5 bases outside the gene matches. CDR3 loop: CASSGAGGREKLFF. DNA of the CDR3: TGTGCCAGCAGTGGCGCAGGGGGCCGTGAAAAACTGTTTTTT.

V and J are TRBV29-1 and TRBJ1-2; 10 bases fit TRBD1. The ends lost 5 bases at V and 6 bases at J; junction bases unmatched: 3. The germline CDR1 and CDR2 sequences are SQVTM and ANQGSEA. This CDR3 is built from 12 residues. This CDR3 reads CSVPGQGNGYTF. Written as DNA, the CDR3 is TGCAGCGTTCCGGGACAGGGGAATGGCTACACCTTC.

The chain uses TRBV10-3 and TRBJ2-7, with D possibly being TRBD2 (5 bases). The CDR3 sequence is 13 residues long. V dropped 2 bases and J dropped 11 bases, with 16 bases sitting between them. Per germline, CDR1 ENHRY and CDR2 SYGVKD. CDR3 sequence: CAISEPGTPEEYF. DNA of the CDR3: TGTGCCATCAGTGAGCCGGGAACCCCAGAGGAGTACTTC.

The table lists this clonotype with a few counts. This sequence joins TRBV29-1 and TRBJ2-7; weak D call: TRBD1 (5 bases). CDR1 SQVTM and CDR2 ANQGSEA come from the germline V gene. This CDR3 contains 11 residues. Trimming removed 7 bases at V and 3 bases at J, with 10 bases between. Written as DNA, the CDR3 is TGCAGCGCCATGACAGACTACGAGCAGTACTTC. Protein: CSAMTDYEQYF.

The chain is built from TRBV29-1 and TRBJ2-5; D remains ambiguous. V was clipped by 7 bases and J by 4 bases, with 7 bases between them. Germline V gene sequence: CDR1 SQVTM, CDR2 ANQGSEA. The CDR3 is 10 residues long. CDR3: CSGGSETQYF. CDR3 bases: TGCAGCGGTGGTTCAGAGACCCAGTACTTC. The full variable domain, rest sourced from reference TRBV29-1 and TRBJ2-5, is SAVISQKPSRDICQRGTSLTIQCQVDSQVTMMFWYRQQPGQSLTLIATANQGSEATYESGFVIDKFPISRPNLTFSTLTVSNMSPEDSSIYLCSGGSETQYFGPGTRLLVL.

The chain couples TRBV3-1 to TRBJ2-1; no reliable D call. CDR1 is LGHDT, CDR2 YNNKEL, per germline (reference sequence). Deletions cut 3 bases from V and 7 bases from J, with 22 bases between. This CDR3 region has 17 residues. In DNA form, the CDR3 reads TGTGCCAGCAGCCAGCCCCCCCGGGTCGCGGTGCGAAATGAGCAGTTCTTC. It specifies CASSQPPRVAVRNEQFF.